This T cell receptor (beta chain) was recovered during a study of cytomegalovirus exposure and HLA in healthy donors. Study-wide results and limits: Sequences of the TCR beta chain were said to predict the HLA-A and HLA-B alleles of most subjects accurately.

Both 60 Vbeta primers and 13 Jbeta primers went into the PCR. This table comes from immunoSEQ multiplex PCR, and its TCRdb copy is limited to in-frame clones, with some not included. The profile shows roughly 100,000 clones, roughly 80% of them singletons. From germline, CDR1 is MNHEY and CDR2 SMNVEV (reference sequence). The CDR3 is 13 amino acids. J gave up 4 bases and V 11 bases, and 11 bases lay outside the gene matches. As to this clone: What it binds is not known.

Material: PBMCs. The chain carries TRBV27 and TRBJ2-7, with 7 bases that match TRBD2. This receptor was identified in a human donor in good health. CDR3 bases: TGTGCCTCTCTCGACGTCGGGGGGTACGAGCAGTACTTC. Its translation: CASLDVGGYEQYF.